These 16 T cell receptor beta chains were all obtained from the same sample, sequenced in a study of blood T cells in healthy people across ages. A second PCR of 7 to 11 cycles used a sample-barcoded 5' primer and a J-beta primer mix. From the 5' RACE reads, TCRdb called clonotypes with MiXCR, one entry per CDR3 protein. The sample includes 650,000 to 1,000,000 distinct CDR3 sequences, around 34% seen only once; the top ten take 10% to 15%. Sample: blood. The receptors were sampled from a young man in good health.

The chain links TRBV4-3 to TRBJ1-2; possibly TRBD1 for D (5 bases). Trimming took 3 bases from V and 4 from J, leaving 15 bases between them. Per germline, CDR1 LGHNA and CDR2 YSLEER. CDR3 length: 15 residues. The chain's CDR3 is CASSHDMRGGYGYTF. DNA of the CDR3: TGCGCCAGCAGCCATGACATGAGGGGCGGCTATGGCTACACCTTC.

CDR3 nucleotides: TGTGCCAGCAGACCGGGACAGCCTACCGAAGCTTTCTTT. Protein product: CASRPGQPTEAFF. V gene TRBV2 combines with J gene TRBJ1-1, with 7 bases matching TRBD1. The CDR3 is 13 amino acids. V shed 6 bases, J shed 8 bases, and the junction held 9 bases outside the gene matches. Germline CDR1 is SNHLY and CDR2 is FYNNEI.

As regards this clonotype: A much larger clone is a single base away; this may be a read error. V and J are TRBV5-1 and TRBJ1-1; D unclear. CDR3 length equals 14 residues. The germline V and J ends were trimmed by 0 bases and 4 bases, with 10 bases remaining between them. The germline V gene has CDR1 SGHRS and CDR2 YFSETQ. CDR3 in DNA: TGCGCCAGCAGCTTGGTCGCAGAGAGCACTGAAGCTTTCTTT. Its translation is CASSLVAESTEAFF.

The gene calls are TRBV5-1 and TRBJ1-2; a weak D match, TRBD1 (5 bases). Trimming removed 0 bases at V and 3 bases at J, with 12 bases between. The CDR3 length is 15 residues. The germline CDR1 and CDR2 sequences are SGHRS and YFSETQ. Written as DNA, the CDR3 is TGCGCCAGCAGCTTGGAAGGGGTCTTGGACTATGGCTACACCTTC. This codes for CASSLEGVLDYGYTF.

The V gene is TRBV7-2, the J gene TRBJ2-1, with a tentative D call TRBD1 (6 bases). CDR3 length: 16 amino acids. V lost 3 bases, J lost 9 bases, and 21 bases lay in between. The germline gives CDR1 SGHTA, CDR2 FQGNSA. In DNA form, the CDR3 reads TGTGCCAGCAGCTTTACGACACGACAGGCGGGCGGTGAGCAGTTCTTC. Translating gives CASSFTTRQAGGEQFF.

CDR3 loop: CASSMGENSPLHF. The CDR3 region has the DNA TGTGCCAGCAGCATGGGGGAGAATTCACCCCTCCACTTT. V usage is TRBV5-4 and J usage is TRBJ1-6, with D maybe TRBD1 (5 bases). This CDR3 has 13 amino acids. Trimming cost V 4 bases and J 7 bases, with 9 bases left between them. Germline V gives CDR1 SGHNT, CDR2 YYREEE (reference sequence).

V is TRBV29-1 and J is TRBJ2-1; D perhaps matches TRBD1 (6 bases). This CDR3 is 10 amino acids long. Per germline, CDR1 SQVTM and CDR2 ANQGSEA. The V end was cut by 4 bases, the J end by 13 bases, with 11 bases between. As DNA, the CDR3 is TGCAGCGTTGTACTACAGGGCCAGTTCTTC. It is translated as CSVVLQGQFF.

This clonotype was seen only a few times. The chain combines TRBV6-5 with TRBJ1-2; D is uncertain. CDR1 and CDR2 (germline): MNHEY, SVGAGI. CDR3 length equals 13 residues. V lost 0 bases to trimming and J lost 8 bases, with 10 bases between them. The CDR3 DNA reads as TGTGCCAGCAGTTACTCGGTCTCTAGCGGCTACACCTTC. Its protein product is CASSYSVSSGYTF.

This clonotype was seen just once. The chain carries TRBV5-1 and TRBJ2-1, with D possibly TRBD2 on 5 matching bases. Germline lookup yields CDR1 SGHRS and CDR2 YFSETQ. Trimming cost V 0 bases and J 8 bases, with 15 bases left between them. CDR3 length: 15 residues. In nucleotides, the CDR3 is TGCGCCAGCAGCTTGGACCGGACTTCTTTCGATGAGCAGTTCTTC. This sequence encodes CASSLDRTSFDEQFF.

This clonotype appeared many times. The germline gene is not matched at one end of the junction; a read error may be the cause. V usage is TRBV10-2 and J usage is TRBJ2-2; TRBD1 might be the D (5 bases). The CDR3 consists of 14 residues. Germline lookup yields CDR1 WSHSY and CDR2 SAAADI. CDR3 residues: CASNEQGSSGELFF. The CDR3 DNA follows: TGCGCCAGCAATGAGCAGGGATCGTCCGGGGAGCTGTTTTTT.

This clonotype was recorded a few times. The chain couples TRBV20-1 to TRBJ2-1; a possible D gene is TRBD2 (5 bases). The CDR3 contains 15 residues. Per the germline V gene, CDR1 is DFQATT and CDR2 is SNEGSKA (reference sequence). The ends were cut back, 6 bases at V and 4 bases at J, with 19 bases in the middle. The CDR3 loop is CSAQEIGNGYNEQFF. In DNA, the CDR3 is TGCAGTGCCCAAGAGATCGGGAACGGGTACAATGAGCAGTTCTTC.

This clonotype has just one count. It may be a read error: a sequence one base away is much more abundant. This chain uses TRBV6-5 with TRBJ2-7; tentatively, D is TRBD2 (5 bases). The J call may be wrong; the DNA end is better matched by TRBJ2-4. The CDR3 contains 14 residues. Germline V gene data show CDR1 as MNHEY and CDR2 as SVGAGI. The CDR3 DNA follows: TGTGCCAGCAGTTCTGAACTAGTCAAAAACATTCAGTACTTC. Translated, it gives CASSSELVKNIQYF.

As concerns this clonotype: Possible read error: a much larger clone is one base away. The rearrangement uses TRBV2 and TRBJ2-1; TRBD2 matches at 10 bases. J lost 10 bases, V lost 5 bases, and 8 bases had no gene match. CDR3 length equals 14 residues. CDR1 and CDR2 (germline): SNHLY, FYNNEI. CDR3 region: CASSISGGPYEQFF. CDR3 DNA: TGTGCCAGCAGTATTAGCGGGGGGCCCTACGAGCAGTTCTTC.

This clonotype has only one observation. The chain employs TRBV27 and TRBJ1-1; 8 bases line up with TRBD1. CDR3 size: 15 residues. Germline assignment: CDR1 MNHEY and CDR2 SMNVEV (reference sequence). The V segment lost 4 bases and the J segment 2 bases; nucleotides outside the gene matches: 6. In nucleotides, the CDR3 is TGTGCCAGCAGTTCATCCGGGACAGGCAACACTGAAGCTTTCTTT. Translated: CASSSSGTGNTEAFF.

The CDR3 region is CASSSRTSPYNEQFF. The CDR3 nucleotides are TGTGCCAGTAGTTCACGGACTAGCCCCTACAATGAGCAGTTCTTC. The rearrangement joins TRBV19 to TRBJ2-1, with TRBD2 matching 8 bases. Germline V gives CDR1 LNHDA, CDR2 SQIVND (reference sequence). CDR3 length equals 15 residues. V gave up 5 bases and J gave up 2 bases; unmatched junction bases: 5.

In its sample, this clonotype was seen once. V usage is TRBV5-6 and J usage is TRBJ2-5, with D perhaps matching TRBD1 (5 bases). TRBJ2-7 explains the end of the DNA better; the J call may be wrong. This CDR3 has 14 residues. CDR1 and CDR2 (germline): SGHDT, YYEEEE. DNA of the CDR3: TGTGCCAGCAGCTTGGTGGGGCTGACCTACGAGCAGTACTTC. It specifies CASSLVGLTYEQYF.